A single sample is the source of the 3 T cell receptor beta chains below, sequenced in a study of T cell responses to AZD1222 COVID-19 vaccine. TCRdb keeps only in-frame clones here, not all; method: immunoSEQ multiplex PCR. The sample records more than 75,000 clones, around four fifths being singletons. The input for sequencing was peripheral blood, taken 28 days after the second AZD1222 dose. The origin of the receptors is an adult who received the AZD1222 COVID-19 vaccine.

The CDR3 protein is CASSLGTGSSHDYGYTF. The CDR3 coding sequence is TGTGCCAGCAGCTTAGGGACAGGGTCTTCCCACGACTATGGCTACACCTTC. The J gene is TRBJ1-2, the V gene TRBV7-9, with TRBD1 matching 8 bases. This CDR3 spans 17 amino acids. Germline assignment: CDR1 SEHNR and CDR2 FQNEAQ (reference sequence). Trimming at V came to 1 base and at J to 3 bases, leaving 10 bases not matched to a gene.

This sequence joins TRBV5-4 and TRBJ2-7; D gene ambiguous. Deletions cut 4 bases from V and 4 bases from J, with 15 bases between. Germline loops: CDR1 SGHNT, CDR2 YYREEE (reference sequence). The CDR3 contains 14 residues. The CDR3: CASSPPGSWYEQYF. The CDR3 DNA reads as TGTGCCAGCAGCCCCCCCGGGTCCTGGTACGAGCAGTACTTC.

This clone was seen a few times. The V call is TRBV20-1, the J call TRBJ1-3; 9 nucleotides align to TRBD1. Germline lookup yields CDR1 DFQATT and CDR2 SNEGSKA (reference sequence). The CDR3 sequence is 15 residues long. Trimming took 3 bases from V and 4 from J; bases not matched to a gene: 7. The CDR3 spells CSASKGQGVGNTIYF. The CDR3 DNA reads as TGCAGTGCTAGTAAGGGACAGGGAGTCGGAAACACCATATATTTT.